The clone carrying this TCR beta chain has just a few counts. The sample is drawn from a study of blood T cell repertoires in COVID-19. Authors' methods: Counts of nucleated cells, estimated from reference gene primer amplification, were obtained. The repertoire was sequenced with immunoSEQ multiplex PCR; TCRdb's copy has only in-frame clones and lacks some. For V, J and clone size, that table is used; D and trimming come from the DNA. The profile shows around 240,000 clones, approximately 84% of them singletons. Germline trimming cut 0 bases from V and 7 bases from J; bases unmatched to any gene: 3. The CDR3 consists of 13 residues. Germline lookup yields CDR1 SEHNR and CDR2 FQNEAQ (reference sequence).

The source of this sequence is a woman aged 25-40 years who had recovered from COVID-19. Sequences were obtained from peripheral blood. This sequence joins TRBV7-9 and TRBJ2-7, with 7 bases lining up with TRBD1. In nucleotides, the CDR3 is TGTGCCAGCAGCTTAGCGGGACAGAGGGAGCAGTACTTC. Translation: CASSLAGQREQYF.